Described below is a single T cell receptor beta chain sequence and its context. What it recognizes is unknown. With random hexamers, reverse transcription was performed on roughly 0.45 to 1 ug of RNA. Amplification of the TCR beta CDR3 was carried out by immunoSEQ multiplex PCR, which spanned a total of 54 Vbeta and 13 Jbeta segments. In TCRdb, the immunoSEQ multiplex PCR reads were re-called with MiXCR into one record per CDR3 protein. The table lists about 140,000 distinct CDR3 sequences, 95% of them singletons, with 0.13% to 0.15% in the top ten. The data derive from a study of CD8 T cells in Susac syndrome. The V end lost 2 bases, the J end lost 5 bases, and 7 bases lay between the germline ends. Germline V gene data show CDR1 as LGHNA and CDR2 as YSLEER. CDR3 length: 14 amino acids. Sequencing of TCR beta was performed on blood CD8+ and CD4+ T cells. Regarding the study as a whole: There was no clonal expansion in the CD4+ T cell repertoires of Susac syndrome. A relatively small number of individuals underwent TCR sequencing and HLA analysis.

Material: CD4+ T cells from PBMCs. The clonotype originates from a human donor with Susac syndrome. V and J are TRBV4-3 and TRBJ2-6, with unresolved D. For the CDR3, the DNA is TGCGCCAGCAGCCAAAACTACCGGGCCAACGTCCTGACTTTC. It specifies CASSQNYRANVLTF.